This is a list of T cell receptor beta chains from one sample in a study of blood T cells in healthy people across ages. TCRdb analysed the 5' RACE reads with MiXCR anew, one entry per CDR3 protein. The sample records some 900,000 distinct CDR3 sequences, under 30% being singletons. The sequenced sample consisted of blood. All receptors derive from a woman of 80 years or more in good health. Both conserved end residues are part of each CDR3. The D gene is left open where the match is weak. Size values are once, few and many counts, or a class for expanded clones, and some rows have none.

j_gene,v_gene,d_gene,abundance,CDR3nt,CDR3aa
TRBJ2-5,TRBV6-2/TRBV6-3,TRBD2,few,TGTGCCAGCAGTTACTCGAGGGCTAGCGGGGGGTCCCGAGGGACCCGGTACTTC,CASSYSRASGGSRGTRYF
TRBJ1-4,TRBV3-1,.,few,TGTGCCAGCAGCCAAGAGGAGGAAAAACTGTTTTTT,CASSQEEEKLFF
TRBJ1-1,TRBV20-1,.,.,TGCAGTGCTAGAGATTCGAAAGGGATCAACACTGAAGCTTTCTTT,CSARDSKGINTEAFF
TRBJ1-2,TRBV6-2/TRBV6-3,.,many,TGTGCCAGCAGTTACGCGGCGAGAGATGGCTACACCTTC,CASSYAARDGYTF
TRBJ1-2,TRBV7-2,.,many,TGTGCCAGCAGCTTTGACAGGCAATTTGGTGGCTACACCTTC,CASSFDRQFGGYTF
TRBJ2-5,TRBV5-6,.,few,TGTGCCAGCAGCCGCCGGGGCTCCCTCGCCGAAGAGACCCAGTACTTC,CASSRRGSLAEETQYF
TRBJ2-7,TRBV5-1,.,many,TGCGCCAGCAGCTTGAATGCAGTGGGAGCCTACGAGCAGTACTTC,CASSLNAVGAYEQYF
TRBJ1-3,TRBV7-9,.,.,TGTGCCAGCAGCTTAGGTGGGACACTCGAGGGCTCTGGAAACACCATATATTTT,CASSLGGTLEGSGNTIYF
TRBJ2-5,TRBV6-2/TRBV6-3,.,many,TGTGCCAGCAGTTACCGTCCTAGCGAACTAATAGAGACCCAGTACTTC,CASSYRPSELIETQYF
TRBJ2-5,TRBV6-2/TRBV6-3,TRBD2,many,TGTGCCAGCAGTACAGCGGGGGACCAAACTCGTCGGTACTTC,CASSTAGDQTRRYF
TRBJ2-5,TRBV5-1,.,many,TGCGCCAGCAGCCCTACCAATTCAGAGACCCAGTACTTC,CASSPTNSETQYF
TRBJ2-1,TRBV14,.,many,TGTGCCAGCAGTCCGCCTGCCAGGGTTTCCCCCTACAATGAGCAGTTCTTC,CASSPPARVSPYNEQFF
TRBJ2-1,TRBV5-1,TRBD1,many,TGCGCCAGCAGCCCTACGGGACAGGGCGCCAATGAGCAGTTCTTC,CASSPTGQGANEQFF
TRBJ2-5,TRBV7-2,.,.,TGTGCCAGCAGCTTAGCGGCTGGGAAAGAGACCCAGTACTTC,CASSLAAGKETQYF
TRBJ2-5,TRBV3-1,.,many,TGTGCCAGCACCTCAGAAGAGACCCAGTACTTC,CASTSEETQYF
TRBJ2-7,TRBV2,TRBD1,.,TGCGCCAGCAGGTCTTCAGGGGGCGCGGACGAGCAGTACTTC,CASRSSGGADEQYF
TRBJ2-3,TRBV2,.,many,TGTGCCAGCAGTGAAGCGCCAACCCCAAGAAGCACAGATACGCAGTATTTT,CASSEAPTPRSTDTQYF
TRBJ2-7,TRBV20-1,.,many,TGCAGCCTAATCCCTATTTCCTCCTACGAGCAGTACTTC,CSLIPISSYEQYF
TRBJ1-1,TRBV7-2,.,.,TGTGCCAGCAGCTTGAACCCGGGGCTGAGGAACACTGAAGCTTTCTTT,CASSLNPGLRNTEAFF
TRBJ2-1,TRBV4-3,TRBD2,few,TGCGCCAGCAGCCGGGGACTAGCGGGGGCCGAGAAGACCCAGTTCTTC,CASSRGLAGAEKTQFF
TRBJ2-7,TRBV9,.,.,TGTGCCAGCAGCGTAGACCCAGGGATCACCTACGAGCAGTACTTC,CASSVDPGITYEQYF
TRBJ2-5,TRBV20-1,TRBD2,many,TGCAGTGCTAGGGCTACCGGGACTAGCGCGGAGACCCAGTACTTC,CSARATGTSAETQYF
TRBJ1-1,TRBV30,.,.,TGTGCCTGGAGTCCAAGGGGCTGGAACACTGAAGCTTTCTTT,CAWSPRGWNTEAFF